What follows are 31 T cell receptor beta chains derived from one specimen sequenced in a study of blood T cells in healthy people across ages. A second 7 to 11 cycle PCR used barcoded and J-beta primers. TCRdb re-called the 5' RACE reads with MiXCR, one entry per CDR3 protein. Altogether under 750,000 distinct CDR3 sequences are present, roughly 48% being singletons, with the ten largest covering about 26%. The sample was blood. The origin of the receptors is a man older than 75 in good health.

The chain combines TRBV20-1 with TRBJ1-6; TRBD1 is a possible D gene (5 bases). The CDR3 spans 16 residues. V dropped 3 bases and J dropped 0 bases, with 12 bases sitting between them. CDR1 is DFQATT, CDR2 SNEGSKA, per germline (reference sequence). This CDR3 is CSARGLGRSYNSPLHF. CDR3 bases: TGCAGTGCTAGGGGCTTGGGACGCTCCTATAATTCACCCCTCCACTTT.

This clonotype was detected a few times. The chain links TRBV2 to TRBJ2-7; 7 positions agree with TRBD1. The CDR3 is 15 amino acids. CDR1 and CDR2 from the germline V gene are SNHLY and FYNNEI. Losses at the gene ends were 6 bases for V and 1 base for J; bases not matched to a gene: 9. This chain's CDR3 is CASRSGTAHSYEQYF. The CDR3 coding sequence is TGTGCCAGCAGGTCCGGGACAGCCCATTCCTACGAGCAGTACTTC.

This clonotype was picked up a small number of times. The V gene is TRBV20-1, the J gene TRBJ1-6; a possible D gene is TRBD1 (5 bases). The CDR3 loop spans 13 amino acids. Germline loops: CDR1 DFQATT, CDR2 SNEGSKA (reference sequence). The V end was cut by 1 base, the J end by 9 bases, with 10 bases between. The CDR3 sequence is CSARGIGGSPLHF. The CDR3 coding sequence is TGCAGTGCTAGAGGTATTGGGGGTTCACCCCTCCACTTT.

The chain has TRBV2 and TRBJ2-2, with D unresolved. V lost 3 bases, J lost 6 bases, and 2 bases lay in between. Per germline, CDR1 SNHLY and CDR2 FYNNEI. The CDR3 is 11 amino acids. The CDR3 sequence is CASSEPGELFF. CDR3 nucleotide sequence: TGTGCCAGCAGTGAGCCCGGGGAGCTGTTTTTT.

This clonotype was seen a handful of times. This chain links TRBV20-1 with TRBJ2-7; D not resolved. Germline V gene data show CDR1 as DFQATT and CDR2 as SNEGSKA (reference sequence). This CDR3 is 14 amino acids long. V dropped 6 bases and J dropped 1 base, with 16 bases sitting between them. As DNA, the CDR3 is TGCAGTGCCGAAAAGGCCCAGGTATCCTACGAGCAGTACTTC. Encoded protein: CSAEKAQVSYEQYF.

The sample holds a few counts of this clonotype. This chain joins TRBV29-1 and TRBJ1-2; possibly TRBD1 for D (6 bases). The V gene's germline CDR1 is SQVTM and CDR2 ANQGSEA. The CDR3 is made up of 13 amino acids. The V end lost 7 bases, the J end lost 7 bases, and 19 bases lay between the germline ends. DNA of the CDR3: TGCAGCGCACCGGGGTTGGAAGGGGGTGGCTACACCTTC. This gives the protein CSAPGLEGGGYTF.

This clonotype came up a few times. The J gene is TRBJ1-1, the V gene TRBV5-1; D ambiguous. CDR1 is SGHRS and CDR2 is YFSETQ in the germline V gene. Between the trimmed V and J ends, which lost 0 bases and 4 bases, there was a span of 13 bases. This CDR3 comprises 15 residues. The CDR3 region has the DNA TGCGCCAGCAGCTTGGAGGCCCTCCCCCTCACTGAAGCTTTCTTT. It specifies CASSLEALPLTEAFF.

V usage is TRBV7-2 and J usage is TRBJ2-1; tentative D call: TRBD2 (6 bases). The CDR3 loop spans 13 amino acids. The germline V gene has CDR1 SGHTA and CDR2 FQGNSA. Trimming left V 5 bases short and J 9 bases short, with 14 bases between. The CDR3 spells CASSRLGGAEQFF. The CDR3 DNA is TGTGCCAGCAGCCGCCTCGGGGGAGCTGAGCAGTTCTTC.

The chain combines TRBV25-1 with TRBJ1-2, with 7 positions matching TRBD1. Trimming at V came to 6 bases and at J to 4 bases, leaving 5 bases not matched to a gene. CDR1 and CDR2 from the germline V gene are MGHDK and SYGVNS. The CDR3 is 13 residues long. CDR3 sequence reads: CASRTAGGYGYTF. The CDR3 region has the DNA TGTGCCAGCAGGACTGCAGGGGGCTATGGCTACACCTTC.

The chain is built from TRBV6-2 or TRBV6-3 and TRBJ2-1, with TRBD2 matching 9 bases. Trimming took 7 bases from V and 0 from J; bases not matched to a gene: 7. Germline loops: CDR1 MNHEY, CDR2 SVGEGT. This CDR3 has 16 residues. The CDR3 is CASKELAGRSYNEQFF. The CDR3 coding sequence is TGTGCCAGCAAGGAACTAGCGGGCCGCTCCTACAATGAGCAGTTCTTC.

About this clonotype: Sequence at one end of the junction differs from germline and may be a read error. The chain carries TRBV6-6 and TRBJ1-1; D perhaps matches TRBD1 (5 bases). Germline V gene sequence: CDR1 MNHNY, CDR2 SVGAGI (reference sequence). CDR3 length equals 13 residues. Written as DNA, the CDR3 is TGTGCCAGCAGCGGGGGGATGAACGCTGAAGCTTTCTTT. The encoded protein is CASSGGMNAEAFF.

The chain couples TRBV2 to TRBJ2-3, with TRBD2 as a possible D gene (7 bases). The germline V gene has CDR1 SNHLY and CDR2 FYNNEI. The V end lost 2 bases, the J end lost 2 bases, and 20 bases lay between the germline ends. The CDR3 contains 18 residues. The CDR3 bases are TGTGCCAGCAGTGAAAACCCGAGGCGGGGGCAAAACACAGATACGCAGTATTTT. This sequence encodes CASSENPRRGQNTDTQYF.

This clonotype was detected ten times or more. Written as DNA, the CDR3 is TGCAGCGTTACCCTCGAGACCCAGTACTTC. Protein product: CSVTLETQYF. This sequence joins TRBV29-1 and TRBJ2-5, with D uncertain. CDR1 and CDR2 from the germline V gene are SQVTM and ANQGSEA. V lost 5 bases, J lost 5 bases, and 6 bases lay in between. This CDR3 contains 10 residues.

This clonotype came up a few times. This rearrangement joins TRBV5-1 to TRBJ2-1; 7 bases are a match to TRBD2. Unmatched junction bases numbered 11, after V lost 0 bases and J lost 5 bases. This CDR3 region has 17 residues. Germline CDR1 reads SGHRS; CDR2 reads YFSETQ. CDR3 coding DNA: TGCGCCAGCAGCTTGGGGGCGAGAGCGGGGAACGACAATGAGCAGTTCTTC. Encoded protein: CASSLGARAGNDNEQFF.

This clonotype was detected only once. The V gene is TRBV3-1, the J gene TRBJ1-4, with D perhaps matching TRBD1 (5 bases). In germline, CDR1 is LGHDT, CDR2 YNNKEL (reference sequence). CDR3 length equals 17 residues. Trimming took 1 base from V and 0 from J, leaving 12 bases between them. CDR3 amino acids: CASSQVTPGATNEKLFF. Here the CDR3 DNA reads TGTGCCAGCAGCCAAGTGACGCCGGGGGCAACTAATGAAAAACTGTTTTTT.

This sequence joins TRBV7-8 and TRBJ2-1, with 7 bases lining up with TRBD2. Per germline, CDR1 SGHVS and CDR2 FQNEAQ. The V segment lost 5 bases and the J segment 0 bases; nucleotides outside the gene matches: 4. The CDR3 totals 15 residues. This CDR3 reads CASSTLAVSYNEQFF. In DNA form, the CDR3 reads TGTGCCAGCAGCACTCTAGCGGTCTCCTACAATGAGCAGTTCTTC.

The rearrangement joins TRBV3-1 to TRBJ2-5, with TRBD2 as a possible D gene (5 bases). The DNA end favors TRBJ2-7, so the J call may be wrong. This CDR3 is 13 amino acids long. Per the germline V gene, CDR1 is LGHDT and CDR2 is YNNKEL (reference sequence). DNA of the CDR3: TGTGCCAGCAGCCTAAATAGCGCGAACGAGCAGTACTTC. This sequence encodes CASSLNSANEQYF.

This clonotype was found a few times. The chain carries TRBV2 and TRBJ2-1; 7 bases agree with TRBD1. V lost 7 bases and J lost 8; bases outside the gene matches: 17. CDR1 and CDR2 (germline): SNHLY, FYNNEI. The CDR3 runs 16 residues. The CDR3 sequence is CASIPQGGQLSDEQFF. CDR3 bases: TGTGCCAGCATCCCCCAAGGGGGACAGTTGTCTGATGAGCAGTTCTTC.

This clonotype was recorded a few times. The chain combines TRBV5-1 with TRBJ2-1; 11 bases match TRBD2. V shed 2 bases, J shed 8 bases, and the junction held 6 bases outside the gene matches. The CDR3 runs 15 residues. Germline assignment: CDR1 SGHRS and CDR2 YFSETQ. CDR3 DNA: TGCGCCAGCAGCTTCCTAGCGGGGGGCGGAGATGAGCAGTTCTTC. Translating it yields CASSFLAGGGDEQFF.

This clonotype occurred many times. V is TRBV11-2 and J is TRBJ2-7; 10 bases are a match to TRBD1. The CDR3 totals 15 residues. Germline CDR1 reads SGHAT; CDR2 reads FQNNGV. The trim removed 5 bases at V and 6 bases at J, leaving 10 bases unmatched. DNA for the CDR3: TGTGCCAGCAGCCCAACCCCCGGGACAGGGGCCGAGCAGTACTTC. The encoded protein is CASSPTPGTGAEQYF.

The chain links TRBV4-3 to TRBJ2-5; D might be TRBD1 or TRBD2, each matching 5 bases. The CDR3 is 16 residues long. The V end lost 1 base, the J end lost 11 bases, and 23 bases lay between the germline ends. The germline V gene has CDR1 LGHNA and CDR2 YSLEER. The CDR3 here is CASSQGISGAGDEQYF. DNA for the CDR3: TGCGCCAGCAGCCAAGGTATCTCCGGGGCCGGGGATGAGCAGTACTTC.

A word on this clonotype: One base away lies a much larger clone, so this may be a sequencing read error. This chain links TRBV6-5 with TRBJ1-2, with D perhaps matching TRBD1 (6 bases). This CDR3 region has 14 residues. Trimming shortened V by 2 bases and J by 2 bases, and 9 bases separated the two germline ends. In germline, CDR1 is MNHEY, CDR2 SVGAGI. The CDR3 region is CASSYQGLNYGYTF. The CDR3 region has the DNA TGTGCCAGCAGTTACCAGGGGTTAAACTATGGCTACACCTTC.

The V and J genes are TRBV4-3 and TRBJ2-5; the match to TRBD2 covers 9 bases. CDR3 length: 17 residues. J lost 4 bases, V lost 1 base, and 10 bases had no gene match. Per the germline V gene, CDR1 is LGHNA and CDR2 is YSLEER. The CDR3 coding sequence is TGCGCCAGCAGCCAAGGGTTAGCGGGAGAAGGTCGAGAGACCCAGTACTTC. Translating it yields CASSQGLAGEGRETQYF.

Turning to this clonotype: The germline gene is not matched at one end of the junction; a read error may be the cause. Written as DNA, the CDR3 is TGTGCCAGCAGTCAGGGACTAGCGGGAGGGCCTAGCACGGATACGCAGTATTTT. This codes for CASSQGLAGGPSTDTQYF. The rearrangement uses TRBV28 and TRBJ2-3; TRBD2 matches 16 bases. Germline-derived CDR1 and CDR2 are MDHEN and SYDVKM. CDR3 size: 18 residues.

This clonotype was recorded once. The chain combines TRBV4-1 with TRBJ2-5; 8 nucleotides line up with TRBD2. This CDR3 comprises 16 residues. CDR1 and CDR2 from the germline V gene are MGHRA and YSYEKL. The V and J ends lost 3 bases and 2 bases, in that order; junction bases with no gene match: 8. The CDR3, as DNA: TGCGCCAGCAGCCACCCTGGCGGGGGGCCACAAGAGACCCAGTACTTC. This translates into CASSHPGGGPQETQYF.

The J gene is TRBJ2-7, the V gene TRBV2; D is uncertain. V was pared by 7 bases and J by 0 bases, with 10 bases between. Germline CDR1 reads SNHLY; CDR2 reads FYNNEI. This CDR3 contains 13 residues. Written as DNA, the CDR3 is TGTGCCAGCACTCCAGAGAGCTCCTACGAGCAGTACTTC. This gives the protein CASTPESSYEQYF.

The chain recombines TRBV4-1 with TRBJ1-4; no reliable D call. V was shortened by 2 bases and J by 4 bases, with 8 bases between the two germline ends. The germline V gene has CDR1 MGHRA and CDR2 YSYEKL. This CDR3 has 14 amino acids. CDR3 residues: CASSQSGVNEKLFF. As DNA, the CDR3 is TGCGCCAGCAGCCAATCCGGAGTTAATGAAAAACTGTTTTTT.

The CDR3 coding sequence is TGTGCCAGCAGTTTTACAGACGGAGCCCAGCATTTT. This sequence encodes CASSFTDGAQHF. The gene calls are TRBV12-3 or TRBV12-4 and TRBJ1-5; D gene unclear. The CDR3 spans 12 residues. V shed 3 bases and J shed 11 bases, with 11 bases lying between them.

The CDR3: CASSPTAWSGELFF. The CDR3 DNA is TGTGCCAGCAGTCCGACCGCGTGGTCCGGGGAGCTGTTTTTT. This sequence joins TRBV6-2 or TRBV6-3 and TRBJ2-2; no firm D call. Germline lookup yields CDR1 MNHEY and CDR2 SVGEGT. V lost 5 bases and J 6 bases, leaving 13 bases between the germline ends. The CDR3 covers 14 residues.

This clonotype was found a few times. The CDR3 region has the DNA TGTGCCAGCAGTTACTCTCGGGGGTTGGACTATGGCTACACCTTC. Translating it yields CASSYSRGLDYGYTF. The chain couples TRBV6-5 to TRBJ1-2, with D perhaps TRBD1 (5 bases). V was cut by 0 bases and J by 3 bases, with 11 bases left in between. The CDR3 sequence is 15 residues long. Germline V gene sequence: CDR1 MNHEY, CDR2 SVGAGI.

This clonotype was recorded many times. This chain connects TRBV6-6 to TRBJ1-1, with D perhaps matching TRBD1 (6 bases). The CDR3 is 13 amino acids. Germline CDR1 and CDR2: MNHNY and SVGAGI (reference sequence). Trimming cost V 8 bases and J 4 bases, with 14 bases left between them. Here the CDR3 reads CASHRVGGTEAFF. CDR3 coding DNA: TGTGCCAGCCACAGGGTTGGCGGCACTGAAGCTTTCTTT.